Following are 12 T cell receptor beta chains from one sample sequenced in a study of beta chain features in type 1 diabetes. Sequenced material consisted of expressed TCRB transcripts (all of the isolated RNA was reverse transcribed). Method: immunoSEQ multiplex PCR; TCRdb's copy keeps in-frame clones and lacks some. The table includes nearly 250,000 clones, 12% to 15% detected once. The sequencing input was naive CD4+ T cells from blood. All receptors derive from a woman aged 40 to 50 in good health.

A few counts support this clone. The chain is built from TRBV6-5 and TRBJ1-5; D possibly corresponds to TRBD1 (6 bases). From germline, CDR1 is MNHEY and CDR2 SVGAGI. V was clipped by 8 bases and J by 6 bases, with 11 bases between them. The CDR3 covers 12 residues. CDR3 nucleotide sequence: TGTGCCAGCGGAGGGGGGGGTCAGCCCCAGCATTTT. Protein product: CASGGGGQPQHF.

A few counts support this clone. The genes are TRBV12-5 and TRBJ2-2, with 9 bases fitting TRBD1. The CDR3 loop spans 14 amino acids. Germline V gives CDR1 LGHNT, CDR2 FRNRAP. Trimming removed 6 bases from V and 6 bases from J; junction bases left unmatched: 5. The CDR3 bases are TGTGCTAGTGGCTCCGGGACAGGGTCCGGGGAGCTGTTTTTT. Its translation is CASGSGTGSGELFF.

This clone occurred a few times. The rearrangement links TRBV5-1 to TRBJ2-7; no definite D call. Trimming removed 4 bases at V and 5 bases at J, with 13 bases between. Germline CDR1 and CDR2: SGHRS and YFSETQ. This CDR3 is 13 amino acids long. CDR3 in DNA: TGCGCCAGCAGCCTCTTAGACTCTCACGAGCAGTACTTC. Protein sequence: CASSLLDSHEQYF.

This sequence joins TRBV7-8 and TRBJ2-7, with D possibly matching TRBD2 (5 bases). From germline, CDR1 is SGHVS and CDR2 FQNEAQ. The CDR3 has 13 residues. V lost 5 bases and J 3 bases, leaving 11 bases between the germline ends. The CDR3 nucleotides read TGTGCCAGCAGCCCCCTACGGGGCTACGAGCAGTACTTC. Translated: CASSPLRGYEQYF.

The chain uses TRBV7-6 and TRBJ2-1; a possible D gene is TRBD2 (5 bases). In germline, CDR1 is SGHVS, CDR2 FNYEAQ. CDR3 length: 15 residues. Trimming shortened V by 2 bases and J by 6 bases, and 14 bases separated the two germline ends. The CDR3 DNA reads TGTGCCAGCAGCTTAATCTCGGGGTTAGGCAATGAGCAGTTCTTC. This sequence encodes CASSLISGLGNEQFF.

The table lists this clone with a few counts. A junction boundary mismatches the germline segment, possibly from a read error. This chain uses TRBV7-2 with TRBJ2-3; TRBD2 matches 10 bases. The CDR3 has 15 amino acids. Germline values: CDR1 SGHTA, CDR2 FQGNSA. This chain's CDR3 is CASSVAGGSTDTQYF. CDR3 DNA: TGTGCCAGCAGCGTAGCGGGGGGTAGCACAGATACGCAGTATTTT.

There are a few counts of this clone. The chain is built from TRBV2 and TRBJ2-3; no clear D. The CDR3 contains 13 residues. V lost 8 bases and J lost 4, with 13 bases in between. Germline V gives CDR1 SNHLY, CDR2 FYNNEI. The CDR3 nucleotides are TGTGCCAGCTCACTCGGGTCAGCAGATACGCAGTATTTT. Residues: CASSLGSADTQYF.

This clone has only a few counts. The chain uses TRBV5-4 and TRBJ2-1; 8 bases map to TRBD2. The CDR3 sequence is 16 residues long. V dropped 6 bases and J dropped 3; count of bases not matched to a gene: 11. In germline, CDR1 is SGHNT, CDR2 YYREEE (reference sequence). The DNA of the CDR3 is TGTGCCAGCACCCCCAGCGGGGGAAGCGGCTACAATGAGCAGTTCTTC. The encoded protein is CASTPSGGSGYNEQFF.

This clone was detected only a few times. The conserved closing phenylalanine or tryptophan is absent in this CDR3, likely reflecting a read error. The limits of the CDR3 on the DNA are not certain, so only TCRdb's listed CDR3 is given. The gene calls are TRBV7-2 and TRBJ2-3; whether TRBD2, the table's D call, matches the DNA was not checked. Looked up from germline, CDR1 is SGHTA and CDR2 is FQGNSA. The CDR3 length equals 12 residues, ends included. CDR3 region: CASSLLRGAPTN.

This clone occurred a few times. V is TRBV18 and J is TRBJ1-1, with 8 bases aligning to TRBD1. CDR1 and CDR2 (germline): KGHSH, LQKENI. The CDR3 runs 17 residues. The trim removed 4 bases at V and 3 bases at J, leaving 13 bases unmatched. Here the CDR3 DNA reads TGTGCCAGCTCACAAGGGACAGGTTTTTTGGCGGACACTGAAGCTTTCTTT. Protein product: CASSQGTGFLADTEAFF.

V and J are TRBV2 and TRBJ1-1; possibly TRBD1 for D (5 bases). V was cut by 3 bases and J by 4 bases, with 12 bases left in between. Germline CDR1 reads SNHLY; CDR2 reads FYNNEI. CDR3 length: 14 amino acids. In DNA form, the CDR3 reads TGTGCCAGCAGTGACCAGGGATGGGGCACTGAAGCTTTCTTT. Protein sequence: CASSDQGWGTEAFF.

The CDR3 reads CASSPPGTSGTDTQYF. In DNA, the CDR3 is TGTGCCAGCTCACCACCGGGGACTAGCGGCACAGATACGCAGTATTTT. The genes are TRBV18 and TRBJ2-3; 10 bases match TRBD2. The CDR3 spans 16 residues. V was clipped by 0 bases and J by 1 base; unmatched bases: 1. Germline V lookup: CDR1 KGHSH, CDR2 LQKENI.